The T cell receptor beta chain under discussion was sequenced for a study of blood T cell repertoires in COVID-19 (dated by TCRdb to 2018 to 2021). Concerning the study at large: The collaborator samples originated in the United States, Italy and Spain and spanned the acute and convalescent phases of COVID-19. The prospective study material was composed of cDNA or gDNA derived from T cells, B-cell-depleted T cells, or PBMCs. Subjects who had been exposed to COVID-19, were actively infected with it, or had recovered from it provided the deeply sampled blood TCRbeta repertoires that made up the dataset. A freely available public database, intended as a resource for researchers studying the immune response to SARS-CoV-2, is where the repertoires were released. Samples came from the ongoing ImmuneRACE study (first 160 participants) plus 1,254 subjects from 6 global collaborators. The sample metadata nearly always contained a de-identified subject ID, COVID-19 status, age in years and sex. Where HLA class I and class II types were available, the types were taken from metadata supplied by the sample provider, not from assay-based typing.

The immunoSEQ Assay, a bias-controlled multiplex PCR, was used to amplify TCRbeta CDR3 regions from genomic DNA. Processing in the source paper ran as follows. The number of nucleated cells in each sample was estimated by amplification of reference gene primers within the assay. Sequence reads were collapsed and filtered to measure the absolute abundance of every unique TCRbeta CDR3 rearrangement. Productive Simpson clonality was computed per sample as the square root of Simpson's diversity index over productive rearrangements. Imported from immuneACCESS, the table was reduced by TCRdb to in-frame sequences with V and J called. These copies leave out some clones; in studies compared against another copy, an unresolved V gene accounts for under half, and the cause of the remainder is not known. V, J and clone size were drawn from that table, and D and trimming were deduced from the DNA. For this sample the table gives some 300,000 clones, of which 70% to 90% were detected only once. The ten most abundant clones make up more than 6.5% of the sample.

What the authors observed across the whole study: How much clinical and demographic metadata was included differed by source and by participant, and the metadata was provided uncurated.

A second Seattle source provided samples from volunteer blood donors who had recovered from COVID-19. Whole blood was collected in K2EDTA tubes by collaborating institutions according to the institutions' own protocols. For TCRbeta analysis, collaborators shipped samples as frozen whole blood, isolated PBMCs, or DNA extracted from either of those sample types. To note about this clone: Its antigen is still unknown. No base quality information exists; no much larger clone differs at one position.

This receptor was obtained from a woman younger than 45 who had recovered from COVID-19. Sequences were obtained from peripheral blood.

The DNA reads as follows: TGTGCCAGCAGTGCGACAGTGAACACTGAAGCTTTCTTT. This sequence encodes CASSATVNTEAFF. This chain is built from TRBV2 and TRBJ1-1; perhaps TRBD1 is the D gene, with 5 bases matching. The germline V gene encodes CDR1 SNHLY and CDR2 FYNNEI. The CDR3 measures 13 amino acids from cysteine to phenylalanine. Only the CDR3 region is kept as DNA, spanning 39 bases read in frame from base 1. Trimming takes 4 bases from V and 0 bases from J, and the germline ends sit 6 bases apart.